These 20 T cell receptor beta chains originate from one sample sequenced in a study of T cells in Graves' hyperthyroidism and ophthalmopathy (dated by TCRdb to 2018 to 2020). Libraries were prepared through multiplex PCR. Sequencing was carried out with an Illumina HiSeq 2000. Amplification of TCR beta CDR3 regions was carried out from RNA transcripts. The first round of RT-PCR for the TCR CDR3 was performed with the HTBI primer set and the Qiagen OneStep RT-PCR kit. TCRdb reprocessed the public reads (quality trimming at Q25 with fastp, clone calling with MiXCR) and kept in-frame beta chains. Entries that share a CDR3 protein sequence are merged under the most common genes and DNA. The sample data list 730,000 or so distinct CDR3 sequences, and about 19% of these were observed just once. The ten biggest clones cover approximately 16% of the sample. Sequenced: blood. The source of these receptors is a woman aged 50 to 60 with Graves' hyperthyroidism that later progressed to Graves' ophthalmopathy.

The rearrangement uses TRBV6-5 and TRBJ2-6; TRBD1 matches 7 bases. The V gene's germline CDR1 is MNHEY and CDR2 SVGAGI. The junction had 10 bases not matched to a gene; V was cut back by 2 bases and J by 6 bases. The CDR3 extends over 17 amino acids. The CDR3 region has the DNA TGTGCCAGCAGTTACGGGGACAGCGCACCTCCGGCCAACGTCCTGACTTTC. Translating it yields CASSYGDSAPPANVLTF.

This rearrangement joins TRBV29-1 to TRBJ1-3; perhaps TRBD1 as D (5 bases). V shed 7 bases and J shed 7 bases, with 20 bases lying between them. The CDR3 contains 14 residues. Germline-derived CDR1 and CDR2 are SQVTM and ANQGSEA. Here the CDR3 DNA reads TGCAGCGCAGAGCAGGGCACCGGCGCGAACACCATATATTTT. It encodes CSAEQGTGANTIYF.

This clonotype was counted many times. The rearrangement uses TRBV7-2 and TRBJ2-3, with 9 bases identical to TRBD2. Germline trimming cut 4 bases from V and 2 bases from J; bases unmatched to any gene: 4. Per the germline V gene, CDR1 is SGHTA and CDR2 is FQGNSA. CDR3 length: 15 amino acids. Written as DNA, the CDR3 is TGTGCCAGCAGCTCTAGCGGGGAATTCACAGATACGCAGTATTTT. Translating it yields CASSSSGEFTDTQYF.

At least ten counts were recorded for this clonotype. The chain joins TRBV20-1 to TRBJ1-5; D is perhaps TRBD1 (5 bases). Trimming stripped 6 bases from V and 4 bases from J, with 13 bases between. There are 13 residues in the CDR3. The germline V gene encodes CDR1 DFQATT and CDR2 SNEGSKA (reference sequence). The CDR3 bases are TGCAGTGCCCTGAAGGGGCCTAATCAGCCCCAGCATTTT. It translates to CSALKGPNQPQHF.

This clonotype occurred many times. The rearrangement links TRBV11-2 to TRBJ1-1; D remains ambiguous. Trimming removed 1 base from V and 10 bases from J, with 7 bases in between. This CDR3 spans 11 amino acids. Germline V lookup: CDR1 SGHAT, CDR2 FQNNGV. This chain's CDR3 is CASSLGLGAFF. CDR3 sequence (DNA): TGTGCCAGCAGCTTAGGTCTAGGAGCTTTCTTT.

This clonotype has a count of ten or more. The chain joins TRBV6-5 to TRBJ2-3; 11 nucleotides match TRBD2. The trim removed 3 bases at V and 3 bases at J, leaving 14 bases unmatched. The germline V gene has CDR1 MNHEY and CDR2 SVGAGI. This CDR3 has 19 amino acids. The CDR3 loop reads CASSYRAPGLADFTDTQYF. For the CDR3, the DNA is TGTGCCAGCAGTTATCGCGCGCCGGGACTAGCGGATTTTACAGATACGCAGTATTTT.

Many counts were recorded for this clonotype. The CDR3 here is CASSWGQGAGEQYF. CDR3 coding DNA: TGTGCCAGCAGCTGGGGACAGGGGGCCGGGGAGCAGTACTTC. This chain links TRBV12-3 or TRBV12-4 with TRBJ2-7; 12 nucleotides match TRBD1. This CDR3 spans 14 amino acids. The V segment lost 6 bases and the J segment 7 bases; nucleotides outside the gene matches: 7.

This clonotype was seen at least ten times. The genes are TRBV18 and TRBJ1-2; D unresolved. V was pared by 4 bases and J by 8 bases, with 17 bases between. Germline assignment: CDR1 KGHSH and CDR2 LQKENI. CDR3 length: 14 residues. CDR3 residues: CASSLSREARGYTF. CDR3 sequence (DNA): TGTGCCAGCTCACTATCCCGGGAGGCGAGGGGCTACACCTTC.

This clonotype occurred a few times. The CDR3 bases are TGCGCCAGCAGTGAGTTCGACAGAAGCTCCTACAATGAGCAGTTCTTC. This encodes CASSEFDRSSYNEQFF. The chain employs TRBV10-2 and TRBJ2-1; perhaps TRBD1 as D (5 bases). The CDR3 sequence is 16 residues long. Trimming left V 1 base short and J 0 bases short, with 10 bases between. CDR1 and CDR2 (germline): WSHSY, SAAADI.

This sequence joins TRBV29-1 and TRBJ1-5, with D unresolved. V was pared by 4 bases and J by 0 bases, with 13 bases between. Germline V gives CDR1 SQVTM, CDR2 ANQGSEA. The CDR3 is 15 residues long. The CDR3 region has the DNA TGCAGCGTTGCTTGGACTCGCGATAGCAATCAGCCCCAGCATTTT. Protein: CSVAWTRDSNQPQHF.

Points on this clonotype: This may stem from a read error, because a much larger clone lies one nucleotide away. The chain has TRBV7-8 and TRBJ2-7; tentatively, D is TRBD1 (6 bases). Judging by the DNA end, TRBJ2-1 fits better; the J call may be wrong. Germline CDR1 SGHVS, CDR2 FQNEAQ. This CDR3 region has 14 residues. The CDR3 here is CASSYDGQHYEQFF. CDR3 nucleotides: TGTGCCAGCAGCTATGACGGACAGCACTACGAGCAGTTCTTC.

This clonotype appeared a few times. The chain combines TRBV29-1 with TRBJ2-7, with TRBD2 identical over 8 bases. CDR3 size: 13 residues. Per germline, CDR1 SQVTM and CDR2 ANQGSEA. The J segment lost 2 bases and the V segment lost 8 bases, leaving 8 bases of the junction unmatched. The CDR3 DNA sequence: TGCAGCTGCGGGGGGCCAGCTCCCTACGAGCAGTACTTC. It translates to CSCGGPAPYEQYF.

This chain joins TRBV7-9 and TRBJ2-2; D is ambiguous. From germline, CDR1 is SEHNR and CDR2 FQNEAQ (reference sequence). V was pared by 7 bases and J by 7 bases, with 10 bases between. This CDR3 has 12 amino acids. The DNA of the CDR3 is TGTGCCAGCAACCCGAACGGCGGGGAGCTGTTTTTT. The encoded protein is CASNPNGGELFF.

The V call is TRBV5-1, the J call TRBJ1-2; 11 nucleotides line up with TRBD1. V gave up 4 bases and J gave up 6 bases; unmatched junction bases: 8. The V gene's germline CDR1 is SGHRS and CDR2 YFSETQ. The CDR3 is 15 amino acids. In DNA form, the CDR3 reads TGCGCCAGCAGCGGACGGACAGGGGGCAGAAATGGCTACACCTTC. This gives the protein CASSGRTGGRNGYTF.

This clonotype was counted at least ten times. The rearrangement uses TRBV27 and TRBJ2-7; no clear D. V was cut by 5 bases and J by 1 base, with 9 bases left in between. The CDR3 consists of 13 residues. Looked up from germline, CDR1 is MNHEY and CDR2 is SMNVEV (reference sequence). The CDR3 DNA reads TGTGCCAGCAGTCCCAGGCTATCCTACGAGCAGTACTTC. Its translation: CASSPRLSYEQYF.

At least ten counts were recorded for this clonotype. This chain connects TRBV18 to TRBJ1-4; D unclear. The ends were cut back, 3 bases at V and 8 bases at J, with 13 bases in the middle. This CDR3 contains 14 residues. CDR1 and CDR2 (germline): KGHSH, LQKENI. The CDR3 coding sequence is TGTGCCAGCTCACCCGCGGACCGAGAAGAAAAACTGTTTTTT. Its translation: CASSPADREEKLFF. The whole variable domain, filled in from reference TRBV18 and TRBJ1-4, reads NAGVMQNPRHLVRRRGQEARLRCSPMKGHSHVYWYRQLPEEGLKFMVYLQKENIIDESGMPKERFSAEFPKEGPSILRIQQVVRGDSAAYFCASSPADREEKLFFGSGTQLSVL.

Many counts were recorded for this clonotype. The rearrangement uses TRBV11-2 and TRBJ2-7; D may be TRBD2 (5 bases). The germline gives CDR1 SGHAT, CDR2 FQNNGV. Trimming pared 2 bases from V and 8 bases from J, leaving 13 bases between. The CDR3 runs to 13 residues. The CDR3 sequence: CASSLSLGSKQYF. In DNA, the CDR3 is TGTGCCAGCAGCTTATCCCTGGGGAGCAAGCAGTACTTC.

The chain employs TRBV20-1 and TRBJ2-3, with D perhaps given as TRBD1 or TRBD2 (6 bases each). Germline values: CDR1 DFQATT, CDR2 SNEGSKA (reference sequence). V dropped 3 bases and J dropped 2 bases, with 12 bases sitting between them. The CDR3 consists of 14 residues. The CDR3 bases are TGCAGTGCTAGTTCCGGGGGCACCACAGATACGCAGTATTTT. Translation gives CSASSGGTTDTQYF.

This clonotype was recorded many times. The chain carries TRBV3-1 and TRBJ2-1; 10 bases are a match to TRBD1. CDR3 length: 16 residues. V dropped 1 base and J dropped 6; count of bases not matched to a gene: 6. CDR1 LGHDT and CDR2 YNNKEL come from the germline V gene (reference sequence). This CDR3 is CASSQVGQGLGNEQFF. The CDR3 nucleotides are TGTGCCAGCAGCCAAGTGGGACAGGGGTTGGGCAATGAGCAGTTCTTC.

This clonotype came up many times. The V gene is TRBV11-3, the J gene TRBJ1-1; D gene unclear. Between the trimmed V and J ends, which lost 5 bases and 1 base, there was a span of 8 bases. This CDR3 region has 13 residues. The germline gives CDR1 SGHNT, CDR2 YENEEA. DNA for the CDR3: TGTGCCAGCAGCCCCCACGGGAACACTGAAGCTTTCTTT. Encoded protein: CASSPHGNTEAFF.